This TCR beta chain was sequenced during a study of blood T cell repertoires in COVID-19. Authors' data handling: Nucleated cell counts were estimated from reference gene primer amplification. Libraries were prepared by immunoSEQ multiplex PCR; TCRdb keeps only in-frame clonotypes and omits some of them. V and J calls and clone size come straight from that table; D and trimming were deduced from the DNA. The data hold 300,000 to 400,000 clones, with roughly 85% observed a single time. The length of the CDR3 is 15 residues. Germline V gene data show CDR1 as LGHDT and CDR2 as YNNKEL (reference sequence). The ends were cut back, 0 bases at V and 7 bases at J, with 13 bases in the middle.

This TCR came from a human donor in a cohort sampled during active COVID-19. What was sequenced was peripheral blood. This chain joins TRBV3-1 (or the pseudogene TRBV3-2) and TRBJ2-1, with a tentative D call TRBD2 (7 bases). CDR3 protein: CASSQDWGGANEQFF. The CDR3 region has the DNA TGTGCCAGCAGCCAAGATTGGGGGGGGGCTAATGAGCAGTTCTTC.